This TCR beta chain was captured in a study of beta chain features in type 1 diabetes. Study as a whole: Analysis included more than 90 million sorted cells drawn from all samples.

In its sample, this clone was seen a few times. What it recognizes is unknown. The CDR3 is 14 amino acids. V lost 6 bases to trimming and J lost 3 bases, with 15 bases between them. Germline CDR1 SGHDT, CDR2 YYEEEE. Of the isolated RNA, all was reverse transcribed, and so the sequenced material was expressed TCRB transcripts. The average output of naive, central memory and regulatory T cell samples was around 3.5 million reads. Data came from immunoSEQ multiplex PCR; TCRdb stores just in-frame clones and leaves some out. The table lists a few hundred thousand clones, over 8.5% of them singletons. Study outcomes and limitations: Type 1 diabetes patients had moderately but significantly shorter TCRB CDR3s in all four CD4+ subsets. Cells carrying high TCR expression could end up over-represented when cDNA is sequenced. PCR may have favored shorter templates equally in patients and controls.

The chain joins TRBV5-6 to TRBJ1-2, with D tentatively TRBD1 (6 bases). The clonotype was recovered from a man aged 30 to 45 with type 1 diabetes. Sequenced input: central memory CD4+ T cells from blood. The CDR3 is CASNLDRMDYGYTF. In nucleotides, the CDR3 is TGTGCCAGCAACCTCGACAGGATGGACTATGGCTACACCTTC.